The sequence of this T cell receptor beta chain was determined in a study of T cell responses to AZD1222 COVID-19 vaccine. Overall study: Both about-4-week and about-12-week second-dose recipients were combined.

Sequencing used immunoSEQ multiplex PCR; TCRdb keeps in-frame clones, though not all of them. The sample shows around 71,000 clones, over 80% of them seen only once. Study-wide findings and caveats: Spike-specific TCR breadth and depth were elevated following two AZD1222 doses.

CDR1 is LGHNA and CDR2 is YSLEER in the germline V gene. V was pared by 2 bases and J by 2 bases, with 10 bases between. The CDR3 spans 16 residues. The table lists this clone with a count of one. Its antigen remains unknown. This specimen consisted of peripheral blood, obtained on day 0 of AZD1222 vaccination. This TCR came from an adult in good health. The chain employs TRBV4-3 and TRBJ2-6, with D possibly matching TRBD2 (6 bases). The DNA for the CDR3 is TGCGCCAGCAGCCAATATCCGGGGGCTGGGGCCAACGTCCTGACTTTC. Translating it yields CASSQYPGAGANVLTF.